Here is one T cell receptor (beta chain) with its context. This sample was included in a study of blood T cell repertoires in COVID-19. Turning to the study itself: Material from acute and convalescent COVID-19 was sourced from the United States, Italy and Spain. The cDNA or gDNA used as material had been derived from T cells, B-cell-depleted T cells, or PBMCs.

Original processing methods: Amplification from reference gene primers served as the basis for estimated nucleated cell counts. Clones were read by immunoSEQ multiplex PCR, and TCRdb kept only the in-frame ones, dropping some. The V and J calls and clone size are taken from that table; D and trimming were inferred from the DNA. Of approximately 330,000 clones in the sample, 88% were seen once. CDR1 KGHSH and CDR2 LQKENI come from the germline V gene. Trimming cost V 2 bases and J 7 bases; bases outside gene matches: 5. The CDR3 length is 15 residues. The sample taken for sequencing was peripheral blood. This chain links TRBV18 with TRBJ2-1, with 10 bases fitting TRBD2. This TCR was sampled from a woman between 50 and 59 years old with active or convalescent COVID-19. The CDR3 DNA sequence: TGTGCCAGCTCACCAGGGAGCGGGGGGGCAAATGAGCAGTTCTTC. It encodes CASSPGSGGANEQFF.